The text below deals with one T cell receptor beta chain. The antigen is undetermined. V was trimmed by 0 bases and J by 7 bases, leaving 21 bases between them. This CDR3 spans 17 amino acids. Germline assignment: CDR1 SGHRS and CDR2 YFSETQ. The data derive from a study of beta chain features in type 1 diabetes. Expressed TCRB transcripts got sequenced, as all isolated RNA was reverse transcribed. Using immunoSEQ multiplex PCR, the repertoire was profiled, and TCRdb retains in-frame clones only, with some absent. The sample has tens of thousands of clones, around half seen once. Whole-study results and caveats: Moderate yet significant TCRB CDR3 shortening was seen in Type 1 diabetes patients in all four CD4+ subsets.

Sequencing was carried out using Tregs from blood. The chain couples TRBV5-1 to TRBJ2-3, with a weak D call TRBD1 (6 bases). This sequence was found in a woman aged 40 to 55 with type 1 diabetes. CDR3 in amino acids: CASSLAGVLLGAHTQYF. The CDR3 DNA sequence: TGCGCCAGCAGCTTGGCCGGGGTCCTACTGGGGGCCCATACGCAGTATTTT.